A selection of T cell receptor beta chains follows, all from one sample in a study of cytomegalovirus exposure and HLA in healthy donors. The data were produced by immunoSEQ multiplex PCR, yet TCRdb's version contains in-frame clones alone and is incomplete. The table has about 150,000 clones, more than 70% seen once. The material sequenced was PBMCs. The origin of the receptors is a male donor in good health and CMV-seronegative. Both conserved end residues are part of each CDR3.

v_call cdr3_length cdr3_aa
TRBV7-2 15 CASSLPGEVNSPLHF
TRBV27 15 CASRGTGRSGNTIYF
TRBV7-9 16 CSSSLVGESSNQPQHF
TRBV15 16 CATSRFGQGSNQPQHF
TRBV4-1 16 CASSPGRLGPNTEAFF
TRBV16 18 CASSRLTGGFSGANVLTF
TRBV12-2 18 CASRPRTSGGTDQETQYF
TRBV6-1 15 CASSEGWRDTYEQYF
TRBV7-9 17 CASSSPASGAIQETQYF
TRBV6-6 14 CASSQRGYVNEQYF
TRBV13 15 CASSFRTSGRYEQYF
TRBV5-5 15 CASSFSADRGEKLFF
TRBV7-2 16 CASSLDSGTGQEKLFF
TRBV5-6 15 CTSSLAGTSTYEQYF
TRBV7-2 16 CASSSRGLAGGNEQFF
TRBV28 14 CASSAGQPTYGYTF
TRBV12-5 16 CASGLGLAGLTDTQYF
TRBV7-6 18 CASSRGTGSRTSGNTIYF
TRBV5-4 14 CASSSLAGGNIQYF
TRBV7-8 13 CASSLTQGDEQYF
TRBV27 14 CASGYLSRTDTQYF
TRBV7-8 15 CASSPGTGTGNGYTF
TRBV30 13 CAWSVQDNQPQHF
TRBV19 17 CASRLVSGQDSYNEQFF
TRBV27 17 CASSFGFYPQGSYEQYF